The rows below give T cell receptor beta chains drawn from one sample of a study of cytomegalovirus exposure and HLA in healthy donors. Libraries were prepared by immunoSEQ multiplex PCR; TCRdb keeps only in-frame clonotypes and omits some of them. The repertoire holds 210,000 or so clones, with just over 85% as singletons. Sequenced material: PBMCs. The source of these receptors is a woman aged 18-29 years in good health and CMV-seronegative. Each CDR3 is given with its conserved first and last residue. A D gene is named only where the DNA matches it firmly. A row's size may be missing; if present it is once, few, many or a size class.

>15|TRBJ2-7|NA|TRBV5-1|NA
CASSPASAGSYEQYF
TGCGCCAGCAGCCCAGCGTCGGCCGGCTCCTACGAGCAGTACTTC
>13|TRBJ2-5|NA|TRBV10-1|NA
CASSDHRGETQYF
TGCGCCAGCAGTGACCACCGGGGGGAGACCCAGTACTTC
>17|TRBJ2-7|TRBD2|TRBV19|few
CASSPIGLAGLGGEQYF
TGTGCCAGTAGTCCCATCGGACTAGCGGGACTCGGAGGCGAGCAGTACTTC
>16|TRBJ2-6|TRBD1|TRBV28|NA
CASSFPRGPGANVLTF
TGTGCCAGCAGTTTCCCCAGGGGGCCTGGGGCCAACGTCCTGACTTTC
>15|TRBJ1-1|NA|TRBV5-4|NA
CASSLAGGLGTEAFF
TGTGCCAGCAGCTTGGCCGGGGGGCTCGGGACTGAAGCTTTCTTT
>17|TRBJ2-7|TRBD2|TRBV7-3|NA
CASSLPISSGRFYEQYF
TGTGCCAGCAGCTTACCTATTTCTAGCGGGAGATTCTACGAGCAGTACTTC
>15|TRBJ2-1|NA|TRBV4-1|NA
CASSLLPGSYNEQFF
TGCGCCAGCAGCCTTCTTCCCGGGAGCTACAATGAGCAGTTCTTC
>15|TRBJ2-7|NA|TRBV6-1|NA
CASSEGWGSSYEQYF
TGTGCCAGCAGTGAAGGGTGGGGCTCCTCCTACGAGCAGTACTTC
>15|TRBJ1-1|NA|TRBV27|NA
CASSLSGVRNTEAFF
TGTGCCAGCAGTTTATCCGGGGTAAGAAACACTGAAGCTTTCTTT
>14|TRBJ2-7|NA|TRBV7-9|NA
CASSFGSSAYEQYF
TGTGCCAGCAGCTTCGGGTCTAGTGCCTACGAGCAGTACTTC